This TCR beta chain was sequenced in a study of shared clonotypes between healthy human individuals. Study results and caveats: Against clonotypes common to all four donors, non-shared ones had lower generation probabilities.

Concerning this clone itself: Its antigen remains unidentified.

All donors were Caucasian adults living in Nashville, Tennessee. Genomic DNA (from each subset) was split evenly across several immunoSEQ plates. Sorted-subset replicate PCRs used 150 to 200 ng of genomic DNA. This amount corresponded to some 32,000 T cell genomes. This table comes from immunoSEQ multiplex PCR, and its TCRdb copy is limited to in-frame clones, with some not included. The sample includes about 2.5 million clones, 85% to 95% of them seen just once. V was clipped by 6 bases and J by 4 bases; unmatched bases: 8. Germline-derived CDR1 and CDR2 are SGHTA and FQGNSA. The CDR3 length is 16 residues.

Sequenced material: naive CD4+ T cells from PBMCs. Subset: CD45RA+ positively selected. The receptor was isolated from a man in his late teens or twenties in good health. Some clones in this sample may be carry-over from other donors' samples. The genes are TRBV7-2 and TRBJ2-7, with 14 bases matching TRBD2. The CDR3 region is CASSLGTSGSSYEQYF. The CDR3 DNA is TGTGCCAGCAGTCTAGGGACTAGCGGGAGTTCTTACGAGCAGTACTTC.